Shown below are 28 T cell receptor beta chains from a single sample sequenced in a study of blood T cells in healthy people across ages. PCR was performed a second time for roughly 7 to 11 cycles using a sample-barcoded 5' primer and a J-beta primer mix. In TCRdb, the 5' RACE reads were re-called with MiXCR into one record per CDR3 protein. The repertoire has 650,000 to 1,000,000 distinct CDR3 sequences, about 34% of them found once; the top ten carry under 15%. The material sequenced was blood. These TCRs come from a man younger than 30 in good health.

This clonotype was seen many times. The V and J genes are TRBV7-9 and TRBJ1-2; 7 bases fit TRBD1. In germline, CDR1 is SEHNR, CDR2 FQNEAQ (reference sequence). Germline trimming cut 5 bases from V and 3 bases from J; bases unmatched to any gene: 6. The CDR3 contains 14 residues. CDR3 sequence: CASSLDRVHYGYTF. CDR3 nucleotide sequence: TGTGCCAGCAGCCTAGACAGGGTGCACTATGGCTACACCTTC.

The V call is TRBV5-1, the J call TRBJ2-7; 11 bases line up with TRBD2. This CDR3 comprises 14 residues. Germline CDR1 SGHRS, CDR2 YFSETQ. V lost 5 bases to trimming and J lost 3 bases; unmatched junction nucleotides: 4. CDR3 protein: CASRTGTSGYEQYF. CDR3 coding DNA: TGCGCCAGCAGAACCGGGACTAGCGGCTACGAGCAGTACTTC.

This clonotype was observed a few times. J is TRBJ1-2 and V is TRBV20-1, with D uncertain. The CDR3 length is 17 residues. V was trimmed by 1 base and J by 6 bases, leaving 24 bases between them. Germline-derived CDR1 and CDR2 are DFQATT and SNEGSKA (reference sequence). In DNA form, the CDR3 reads TGCAGTGCTAGAGGCCCGAGGACGGCTCTGGGGAGGGATGGCTACACCTTC. Its protein is CSARGPRTALGRDGYTF.

This clonotype was observed a handful of times. CDR3 DNA sequence: TGTGCCAGCAGCTTAGGGGGGGCCTTCTACAATGAGCAGTACTTC. It is translated as CASSLGGAFYNEQYF. The rearrangement links TRBV7-2 to TRBJ2-7, with D possibly called TRBD1 or TRBD2 (6 bases each). The CDR3 is made up of 15 amino acids. Germline V gene lookup returns CDR1 SGHTA and CDR2 FQGNSA. The V and J ends lost 1 base and 7 bases respectively, with 17 bases between them.

V gene TRBV25-1 combines with J gene TRBJ2-5; a possible D gene is TRBD1 (5 bases). The CDR3 extends over 14 amino acids. The ends were cut back, 2 bases at V and 5 bases at J, with 12 bases in the middle. CDR1 and CDR2 (germline): MGHDK, SYGVNS. The CDR3 DNA reads TGTGCCAGCAGTGAAGGGGCAGGGCGGGAGACCCAGTACTTC. Its translation: CASSEGAGRETQYF.

This chain links TRBV27 with TRBJ1-1, with a possible D match to TRBD1 (5 bases). Germline V CDR1 and CDR2: MNHEY, SMNVEV (reference sequence). This CDR3 has 14 residues. V shed 4 bases and J shed 3 bases, with 12 bases lying between them. CDR3 sequence (DNA): TGTGCCAGCAGTTCGACAGACGGGGACACTGAAGCTTTCTTT. Protein: CASSSTDGDTEAFF.

This chain links TRBV12-3 or TRBV12-4 with TRBJ2-7; no definite D call. The CDR3 covers 12 residues. V was cut by 3 bases and J by 4 bases, with 7 bases left in between. The CDR3 loop reads CASSFKKYEQYF. CDR3 coding DNA: TGTGCCAGCAGTTTCAAGAAATACGAGCAGTACTTC.

CDR3 region: CSARWGNTGELFF. The CDR3 DNA follows: TGCAGCGCCCGTTGGGGGAACACCGGGGAGCTGTTTTTT. This sequence joins TRBV29-1 and TRBJ2-2; D not resolved. The germline gives CDR1 SQVTM, CDR2 ANQGSEA. The CDR3 has 13 amino acids. Between the trimmed V and J ends, which lost 7 bases and 1 base, there was a span of 10 bases.

V and J are TRBV14 and TRBJ2-1; D is ambiguous. The CDR3 loop spans 15 amino acids. In germline, CDR1 is SGHDN, CDR2 FVKESK. V dropped 0 bases and J dropped 6 bases, with 12 bases sitting between them. As DNA, the CDR3 is TGTGCCAGCAGCCAAGACGATGGGCAGTTCAATGAGCAGTTCTTC. It translates to CASSQDDGQFNEQFF.

In the case of this clonotype: The conserved phenylalanine or tryptophan is not found at the CDR3 terminus, so this likely reflects a read error. Here the CDR3 DNA reads TGTGCCAGCAGTGGGACTAGCCTTACCGGGGAGCTGTTTCTT. Protein product: CASSGTSLTGELFL. The chain carries TRBV6-2 or TRBV6-3 and TRBJ2-2; 9 nucleotides align to TRBD2. V gave up 5 bases and J gave up 5 bases; unmatched junction bases: 3. The V gene's germline CDR1 is MNHEY and CDR2 SVGEGT. The CDR3 covers 14 residues.

The genes are TRBV10-3 and TRBJ2-1; TRBD1 is a possible D gene (7 bases). V was pared by 6 bases and J by 0 bases, with 15 bases between. CDR1 and CDR2 (germline): ENHRY, SYGVKD. The CDR3 is 16 residues long. The CDR3, as DNA: TGTGCCATCAGCCCCGACAGGGACTTCTCCTACAATGAGCAGTTCTTC. Protein product: CAISPDRDFSYNEQFF.

V gene TRBV20-1 combines with J gene TRBJ1-6; D is unclear. The CDR3 contains 12 residues. The V end lost 4 bases, the J end lost 7 bases, and 8 bases lay between the germline ends. Germline CDR1 DFQATT, CDR2 SNEGSKA (reference sequence). CDR3 region: CSATLGNSPLHF. The CDR3 DNA reads as TGCAGTGCTACGCTCGGAAATTCACCCCTCCACTTT.

This clonotype was seen ten or more times. The rearrangement links TRBV14 to TRBJ2-1; TRBD2 agrees at 11 bases. Germline V gene sequence: CDR1 SGHDN, CDR2 FVKESK. This CDR3 has 16 amino acids. J gave up 6 bases and V 2 bases, and 6 bases lay outside the gene matches. This CDR3 reads CASSQKGLAGLNEQFF. The DNA for the CDR3 is TGTGCCAGCAGCCAAAAAGGACTAGCGGGCCTCAATGAGCAGTTCTTC. The full variable domain, with the rest looked up from reference TRBV14 and TRBJ2-1, is EAGVTQFPSHSVIEKGQTVTLRCDPISGHDNLYWYRRVMGKEIKFLLHFVKESKQDESGMPNNRFLAERTGGTYSTLKVQPAELEDSGVYFCASSQKGLAGLNEQFFGPGTRLTVL.

This chain links TRBV20-1 with TRBJ2-5; maybe TRBD2 (6 bases). This CDR3 has 13 residues. V dropped 5 bases and J dropped 2 bases, with 12 bases sitting between them. Germline V gives CDR1 DFQATT, CDR2 SNEGSKA (reference sequence). The CDR3 reads CSAFGGRQETQYF. CDR3 sequence (DNA): TGCAGTGCTTTCGGGGGTCGGCAAGAGACCCAGTACTTC.

This sequence joins TRBV7-9 and TRBJ2-3, with no clear D. The CDR3 has 13 residues. Trimming left V 5 bases short and J 2 bases short, with 8 bases between. Looked up from germline, CDR1 is SEHNR and CDR2 is FQNEAQ (reference sequence). For the CDR3, the DNA is TGTGCCAGCAGCCCCTGGACCACAGATACGCAGTATTTT. Translating it yields CASSPWTTDTQYF.

The DNA for the CDR3 is TGTGCCAGCAGTTTAATAGCAAGTAACTATGGCTACACCTTC. Protein: CASSLIASNYGYTF. The chain combines TRBV12-3 or TRBV12-4 with TRBJ1-2; D is undetermined. The germline V and J ends were trimmed by 2 bases and 1 base, with 8 bases remaining between them. There are 14 residues in the CDR3.

This clonotype was counted ten times or more. V is TRBV5-5 and J is TRBJ2-3, with D maybe TRBD1 (6 bases). V was trimmed by 3 bases and J by 6 bases, leaving 17 bases between them. The germline CDR1 and CDR2 sequences are SGHKS and YYEKEE (reference sequence). The CDR3 covers 15 residues. The CDR3 protein is CASSSDSAVDDTQYF. The DNA for the CDR3 is TGTGCCAGCAGCTCGGACAGTGCGGTTGACGATACGCAGTATTTT.

V gene TRBV4-3 combines with J gene TRBJ1-4; 7 nucleotides line up with TRBD1. V lost 5 bases and J lost 3; bases outside the gene matches: 6. The CDR3 is made up of 15 amino acids. Germline assignment: CDR1 LGHNA and CDR2 YSLEER. This CDR3 is CASSLTGTANEKLFF. DNA for the CDR3: TGCGCCAGCAGCTTAACCGGGACAGCTAATGAAAAACTGTTTTTT.

This rearrangement joins TRBV6-5 to TRBJ2-5, with D maybe TRBD1 (6 bases). CDR3 length: 15 residues. Germline assignment: CDR1 MNHEY and CDR2 SVGAGI. V shed 0 bases and J shed 11 bases, with 19 bases lying between them. CDR3 sequence (DNA): TGTGCCAGCAGTTACTCATCCAGGGGAGACGGGGAGCAGTACTTC. Translated, it gives CASSYSSRGDGEQYF.

This clonotype occurred once. This may be a read error: a much more frequent sequence differs by one nucleotide. The rearrangement links TRBV15 to TRBJ2-7, with D maybe TRBD1 (6 bases). The germline V gene has CDR1 LNHNV and CDR2 YYDKDF (reference sequence). The CDR3 has 17 amino acids. The chain's CDR3 is CATGRGLGPSRDNEQYF. The CDR3 DNA follows: TGTGCCACCGGCAGAGGTTTGGGGCCGTCGAGGGACAATGAGCAGTACTTC.

V usage is TRBV12-3 or TRBV12-4 and J usage is TRBJ1-1; no clear D gene. The ends were cut back, 11 bases at V and 1 base at J, with 14 bases in the middle. This CDR3 region has 13 residues. CDR3 coding DNA: TGTGCCGGCCGATTTAGTGGGAACACTGAAGCTTTCTTT. Protein: CAGRFSGNTEAFF.

The chain employs TRBV12-3 or TRBV12-4 and TRBJ2-2; 8 bases match TRBD1. The CDR3 runs to 14 residues. Trimming cost V 6 bases and J 2 bases; bases outside gene matches: 2. DNA for the CDR3: TGTGCCAGCAGGACAGGGGTCAACACCGGGGAGCTGTTTTTT. This encodes CASRTGVNTGELFF.

This clonotype was recorded a few times. This chain uses TRBV7-3 with TRBJ2-6; D is possibly TRBD1 (5 bases). This CDR3 has 15 residues. V was trimmed by 5 bases and J by 3 bases, leaving 11 bases between them. Germline loops: CDR1 SGHTA, CDR2 FQGTGA. CDR3 in DNA: TGTGCCAGCAGCGAGCAGGGAAGTGGGGCCAACGTCCTGACTTTC. Amino acids: CASSEQGSGANVLTF. Drawing the rest from reference TRBV7-3 and TRBJ2-6, the complete variable domain is GAGVSQTPSNKVTEKGKYVELRCDPISGHTALYWYRQSLGQGPEFLIYFQGTGAADDSGLPNDRFFAVRPEGSVSTLKIQRTERGDSAVYLCASSEQGSGANVLTFGAGSRLTVL.

This clonotype was picked up one time. Germline and junction disagree at one end, which may indicate a read error. This chain connects TRBV5-1 to TRBJ1-6; D might be TRBD1 (5 bases). The CDR3 length is 17 residues. Germline CDR1 SGHRS, CDR2 YFSETQ. The CDR3 sequence is CASSTSTASSYNSPFHF. CDR3 in DNA: TGCGCCAGCAGCACCTCGACAGCTAGCTCCTATAATTCACCCTTCCACTTT.

This clonotype came up once. Relative to the germline gene, one junction end is altered; a read error may explain this. This sequence joins TRBV5-1 and TRBJ2-5; TRBD1 or TRBD2 may be the D gene (6 bases each). CDR3 length: 14 residues. The germline gives CDR1 SGHRS, CDR2 YFSETQ. The CDR3 protein is CANSLGHAGETQYF. CDR3 DNA: TGTGCCAACAGCTTGGGACATGCGGGGGAGACCCAGTACTTC. The variable domain in full, with the rest retrieved from reference TRBV5-1 and TRBJ2-5, is KAGVTQTPRYLIKTRGQQVTLSCSPISGHRSVSWYQQTPGQGLQFLFEYFSETQRNKGNFPGRFSGRQFSNSRSEMNVSTLELGDSALYLCANSLGHAGETQYFGPGTRLLVL.

This rearrangement joins TRBV10-3 to TRBJ1-2; D remains ambiguous. Trimming took off 6 bases at V and 0 bases at J, with 11 bases between the two ends. This CDR3 is built from 14 residues. Germline V CDR1 and CDR2: ENHRY, SYGVKD. The CDR3 sequence: CAISADGTNYGYTF. CDR3 DNA sequence: TGTGCCATCAGCGCGGACGGTACTAACTATGGCTACACCTTC.

This clonotype occurred many times. The J gene is TRBJ1-1, the V gene TRBV20-1, with D possibly TRBD1 on 5 matching bases. Germline assignment: CDR1 DFQATT and CDR2 SNEGSKA (reference sequence). V dropped 6 bases and J dropped 3 bases, with 11 bases sitting between them. The CDR3 is 12 residues long. The CDR3 DNA is TGCAGTGCAGCAGGGCGAGACACTGAAGCTTTCTTT. Residues: CSAAGRDTEAFF.

This clonotype showed up just a few times. The rearrangement joins TRBV25-1 to TRBJ2-1; D is unresolved. The CDR3 covers 11 residues. CDR1 and CDR2 (germline): MGHDK, SYGVNS. V was pared by 6 bases and J by 8 bases, with 8 bases between. CDR3 bases: TGTGCCAGCAGGTATGGGGATGAGCAGTTCTTC. Translation gives CASRYGDEQFF.